The source of this T cell receptor (beta chain) is a study of blood T cell repertoires in COVID-19. For the study at large: The study drew acute and convalescent COVID-19 samples from the United States, Italy and Spain. Nucleic acid was either cDNA or gDNA, and it came from T cells, B-cell-depleted T cells, or PBMCs.

This clone has a single count. In the original analysis: Estimation of nucleated cell counts was performed using reference gene primer amplification. The data were produced by immunoSEQ multiplex PCR, yet TCRdb's version contains in-frame clones alone and is incomplete. V, J and clone size were drawn from that table, and D and trimming were deduced from the DNA. The sample carries about 230,000 clones, roughly 83% recorded once. Trimming removed 2 bases from V and 3 bases from J, with 9 bases in between. The CDR3 consists of 14 residues. Germline V gene lookup returns CDR1 KGHDR and CDR2 SFDVKD. Material: peripheral blood. This chain links TRBV24-1 with TRBJ1-2, with D maybe TRBD1 (5 bases). The TCR was taken from a woman between 45 and 60 years old with acute or convalescent COVID-19. DNA of the CDR3: TGTGCCACCAGTGATTCAGTCAGGGACTATGGCTACACCTTC. This sequence encodes CATSDSVRDYGYTF.